This TCR beta chain stems from a study of T cells in Graves' hyperthyroidism and ophthalmopathy. When ophthalmopathy did not progress within 18 months, Graves' hyperthyroidism was considered stable. This clonotype was observed many times. Researchers amplified the TCR beta CDR3 regions from RNA transcripts. TCR CDR3 regions were first amplified by RT-PCR with HTBI primers. TCRdb re-derived calls from the multiplex PCR reads in MiXCR, one entry per CDR3 protein. The sample has approximately 400,000 distinct CDR3 sequences, 15% to 17% seen once. Per germline, CDR1 SGHAT and CDR2 FQNNGV. The CDR3 is made up of 15 amino acids. The J segment lost 1 base and the V segment lost 5 bases, leaving 4 bases of the junction unmatched.

The origin of this receptor is a woman younger than 35 with Graves' hyperthyroidism. Sequencing was performed on blood. The genes are TRBV11-2 and TRBJ2-5; 10 bases match TRBD2. In DNA form, the CDR3 reads TGTGCCAGCAGCCCTCGACTAGCGGGCCAAGAGACCCAGTACTTC. Residues: CASSPRLAGQETQYF.